Listed here are 21 T cell receptor beta chains from one sample, sequenced in a study of blood T cell repertoires in COVID-19. Measured with immunoSEQ multiplex PCR; TCRdb has only the in-frame clones, and not every one. Of over 120,000 clones listed, about 80% are singletons. The sequenced material came from peripheral blood. The receptors here all came from a woman aged 55-70 years with acute or convalescent COVID-19.

The chain joins TRBV5-1 to TRBJ2-1; D is unresolved. The germline V and J ends were trimmed by 3 bases and 4 bases, with 11 bases remaining between them. Looked up from germline, CDR1 is SGHRS and CDR2 is YFSETQ. This CDR3 spans 14 amino acids. CDR3 in amino acids: CASSSRPIYNEQFF. Here the CDR3 DNA reads TGCGCCAGCAGCTCTAGACCCATTTACAATGAGCAGTTCTTC.

The chain uses TRBV10-2 and TRBJ2-1, with TRBD2 matching 10 bases. CDR1 is WSHSY, CDR2 SAAADI, per germline. CDR3 size: 15 residues. Trimming took 5 bases from V and 4 from J; bases not matched to a gene: 5. This chain's CDR3 is CASSITAGGYNEQFF. In nucleotides, the CDR3 is TGCGCCAGCAGTATTACAGCGGGAGGGTACAATGAGCAGTTCTTC.

The rearrangement uses TRBV28 and TRBJ1-2; D is unresolved. Trimming left V 10 bases short and J 3 bases short, with 9 bases between. CDR1 and CDR2 (germline): MDHEN, SYDVKM. The length of the CDR3 is 11 residues. In DNA form, the CDR3 reads TGTGCCACCGAGGCGGACTATGGCTACACCTTC. Translating it yields CATEADYGYTF.

The CDR3 DNA reads as TGTGCCATCTCTGGACAGGGGAGATGGGATACGCAGTATTTT. Its protein is CAISGQGRWDTQYF. The chain employs TRBV27 and TRBJ2-3; 9 nucleotides agree with TRBD1. This CDR3 has 14 residues. Trimming took 10 bases from V and 6 from J; bases not matched to a gene: 11. The germline V gene encodes CDR1 MNHEY and CDR2 SMNVEV (reference sequence).

The genes are TRBV2 and TRBJ1-5, with 7 bases identical to TRBD1. Germline V CDR1 and CDR2: SNHLY, FYNNEI. CDR3 length: 15 residues. The V and J ends lost 6 bases and 0 bases, in that order; junction bases with no gene match: 5. The CDR3 DNA follows: TGTGCCAGCAGGGGGGACAGAAATAGCAATCAGCCCCAGCATTTT. Protein: CASRGDRNSNQPQHF.

In its sample, this clone was seen a few times. This chain joins TRBV15 and TRBJ2-5; D gene unclear. The CDR3 runs 13 residues. The germline V gene has CDR1 LNHNV and CDR2 YYDKDF (reference sequence). With 5 bases removed from V and 7 bases from J, the gap between germline ends came to 14 bases. The CDR3 nucleotides are TGTGCCACCAGCCCACCGGGTTCGGGGACCCAGTACTTC. Its translation is CATSPPGSGTQYF.

V is TRBV3-1 (or the pseudogene TRBV3-2) and J is TRBJ2-1, with TRBD1 identical over 11 bases. J was trimmed by 7 bases and V by 4 bases; bases with no gene match: 12. The CDR3 has 17 residues. Germline V gene lookup returns CDR1 LGHDT and CDR2 YNNKEL (reference sequence). The CDR3 loop reads CASSPAFSGTGGNEQFF. The CDR3 nucleotides are TGTGCCAGCAGCCCTGCTTTTTCGGGGACAGGGGGGAATGAGCAGTTCTTC.

By proportion, this clone is medium-sized. The V call is TRBV7-9, the J call TRBJ2-7; D is possibly TRBD1 (6 bases). From germline, CDR1 is SEHNR and CDR2 FQNEAQ (reference sequence). This CDR3 is 14 amino acids long. V lost 4 bases and J 3 bases, leaving 13 bases between the germline ends. The CDR3 coding sequence is TGTGCCAGCAGCTCTAGAGGACAGATCTACGAGCAGTACTTC. This sequence encodes CASSSRGQIYEQYF.

The chain uses TRBV5-6 and TRBJ1-1; TRBD1 might be the D (6 bases). Trimming removed 1 base from V and 1 base from J, with 14 bases in between. The CDR3 has 16 amino acids. CDR1 and CDR2 (germline): SGHDT, YYEEEE. The CDR3 is CASSLLGQTSNTEAFF. The DNA of the CDR3 is TGTGCCAGCAGCTTGTTAGGACAGACTTCGAACACTGAAGCTTTCTTT.

V is TRBV2 and J is TRBJ1-1, with D possibly matching TRBD1 (5 bases). The germline V gene encodes CDR1 SNHLY and CDR2 FYNNEI. Trimming cost V 0 bases and J 4 bases, with 9 bases left between them. There are 14 residues in the CDR3. The CDR3 sequence is CASSEALGVTEAFF. DNA of the CDR3: TGTGCCAGCAGTGAAGCGCTAGGGGTCACTGAAGCTTTCTTT.

The V gene is TRBV18, the J gene TRBJ2-7; 8 nucleotides line up with TRBD1. There are 15 residues in the CDR3. Trimming removed 3 bases from V and 3 bases from J; junction bases left unmatched: 7. In germline, CDR1 is KGHSH, CDR2 LQKENI. Here the CDR3 reads CASSPLTGGLYEQYF. The CDR3 DNA follows: TGTGCCAGCTCACCCTTAACAGGGGGGCTCTACGAGCAGTACTTC. The full variable domain, rest sourced from reference TRBV18 and TRBJ2-7, is NAGVMQNPRHLVRRRGQEARLRCSPMKGHSHVYWYRQLPEEGLKFMVYLQKENIIDESGMPKERFSAEFPKEGPSILRIQQVVRGDSAAYFCASSPLTGGLYEQYFGPGTRLTVT.

This rearrangement joins TRBV10-3 to TRBJ1-1; a possible D gene is TRBD1 (5 bases). CDR1 is ENHRY, CDR2 SYGVKD, per germline. V lost 2 bases to trimming and J lost 7 bases, with 11 bases between them. This CDR3 has 13 amino acids. In DNA form, the CDR3 reads TGTGCCATCAGTGAGAGGGAAAGGGGTGAAGCTTTCTTT. It specifies CAISERERGEAFF.

The chain joins TRBV7-8 to TRBJ1-1, with TRBD1 matching over 9 bases. The germline V gene has CDR1 SGHVS and CDR2 FQNEAQ. V lost 8 bases to trimming and J lost 4 bases; unmatched junction nucleotides: 11. The CDR3 contains 15 residues. For the CDR3, the DNA is TGTGCCAGCGCCATCAGGGACAGGGATGGCACTGAAGCTTTCTTT. It encodes CASAIRDRDGTEAFF.

The rearrangement joins TRBV7-6 to TRBJ2-3; 7 bases map to TRBD2. The V segment lost 5 bases and the J segment 0 bases; nucleotides outside the gene matches: 8. The CDR3 contains 16 residues. Germline assignment: CDR1 SGHVS and CDR2 FNYEAQ. CDR3 nucleotides: TGTGCCAGCAGCCGAGATACTAGCGCCAGCACAGATACGCAGTATTTT. This gives the protein CASSRDTSASTDTQYF.

Only one count was recorded for this clone. The chain joins TRBV14 to TRBJ1-2; weak D call: TRBD1 (5 bases). The CDR3 is 15 residues long. V shed 3 bases and J shed 4 bases, with 15 bases lying between them. Per germline, CDR1 SGHDN and CDR2 FVKESK. CDR3 region: CASSQQPGGGYGYTF. CDR3 in DNA: TGTGCCAGCAGCCAGCAGCCCGGGGGAGGCTATGGCTACACCTTC.

This clone was counted between two and nine times. The V and J genes are TRBV12-3 or TRBV12-4 and TRBJ1-2; 9 bases match TRBD1. This CDR3 contains 13 residues. The V segment lost 3 bases and the J segment 7 bases; nucleotides outside the gene matches: 3. CDR3 loop: CASSLRTGVGYTF. The CDR3 bases are TGTGCCAGCAGTTTGCGGACAGGGGTTGGCTACACCTTC.

This chain uses TRBV27 with TRBJ2-1, with D unclear. CDR1 MNHEY and CDR2 SMNVEV come from the germline V gene (reference sequence). This CDR3 is 11 amino acids long. Trimming removed 8 bases at V and 9 bases at J, with 11 bases between. CDR3 in amino acids: CASSLVGEQFF. CDR3 DNA sequence: TGTGCCAGCTCCCTAGTCGGTGAGCAGTTCTTC.

J is TRBJ2-3 and V is TRBV18; weak D call: TRBD1 (6 bases). This CDR3 contains 21 residues. CDR1 KGHSH and CDR2 LQKENI come from the germline V gene. Deletions cut 0 bases from V and 2 bases from J, with 27 bases between. The CDR3 region has the DNA TGTGCCAGCTCACCACCGATTGGAGAAGCGGCCCAGGGGTTAATCACAGATACGCAGTATTTT. This codes for CASSPPIGEAAQGLITDTQYF.

CDR3 amino acids: CASSLMGERNQPQHF. The CDR3 nucleotides read TGCGCCAGCAGCTTGATGGGAGAGCGCAATCAGCCCCAGCATTTT. This chain joins TRBV5-1 and TRBJ1-5; D is undetermined. From germline, CDR1 is SGHRS and CDR2 YFSETQ. V was trimmed by 1 base and J by 2 bases, leaving 10 bases between them. CDR3 size: 15 residues.

This clone was found a few times. The chain has TRBV11-3 and TRBJ2-1; 9 nucleotides align to TRBD1. With 4 bases clipped from V and 2 bases from J, the junction kept 3 bases outside the gene matches. This CDR3 is 15 amino acids long. Germline V lookup: CDR1 SGHNT, CDR2 YENEEA. CDR3 sequence: CASSWGTGPYNEQFF. CDR3 sequence (DNA): TGTGCCAGCAGCTGGGGGACAGGGCCCTACAATGAGCAGTTCTTC.

The chain carries TRBV6-5 and TRBJ1-4, with 7 bases lining up with TRBD1. CDR3 length: 14 amino acids. Germline V CDR1 and CDR2: MNHEY, SVGAGI. V was pared by 8 bases and J by 7 bases, with 10 bases of the junction left unmatched. CDR3 in amino acids: CASGLTGRSEKLFF. CDR3 DNA sequence: TGTGCCAGCGGACTGACAGGGCGGAGTGAAAAACTGTTTTTT.